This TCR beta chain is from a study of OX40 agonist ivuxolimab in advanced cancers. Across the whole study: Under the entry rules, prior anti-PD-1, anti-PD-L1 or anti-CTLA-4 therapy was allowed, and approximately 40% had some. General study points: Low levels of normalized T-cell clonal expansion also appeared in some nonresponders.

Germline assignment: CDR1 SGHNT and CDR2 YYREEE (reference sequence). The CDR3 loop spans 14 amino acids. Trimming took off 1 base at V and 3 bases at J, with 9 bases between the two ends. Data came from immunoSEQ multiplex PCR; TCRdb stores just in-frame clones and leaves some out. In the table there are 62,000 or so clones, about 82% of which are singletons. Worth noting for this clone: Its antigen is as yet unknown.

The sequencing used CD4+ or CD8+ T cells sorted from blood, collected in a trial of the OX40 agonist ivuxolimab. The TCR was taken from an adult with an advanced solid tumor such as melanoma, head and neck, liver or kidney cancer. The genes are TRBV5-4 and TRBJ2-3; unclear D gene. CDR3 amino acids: CASSLFFGTDTQYF. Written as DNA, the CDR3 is TGTGCCAGCAGCTTGTTTTTCGGGACAGATACGCAGTATTTT.